The 7 T cell receptor beta chains presented below share a single source sample, sequenced in a study of CD8 T cells in Susac syndrome. With random hexamers, reverse transcription was performed on about 0.5 to 1 ug of RNA. TCRdb re-called the immunoSEQ multiplex PCR reads through MiXCR, storing one row per CDR3 protein. The repertoire holds about 100,000 distinct CDR3 sequences, 95% seen once, with 0.3% in the top ten. Input material: CD8+ T cells from PBMCs. These receptors were obtained from a human donor with Susac syndrome.

The chain uses TRBV9 and TRBJ2-1; unclear D gene. V lost 2 bases to trimming and J lost 3 bases, with 9 bases between them. This CDR3 is 14 amino acids long. Germline lookup yields CDR1 SGDLS and CDR2 YYNGEE. This CDR3 is CASSVADGYNEQFF. In DNA, the CDR3 is TGTGCCAGCAGCGTGGCGGATGGCTACAATGAGCAGTTCTTC.

This clonotype is a singleton in its sample. V gene TRBV9 combines with J gene TRBJ2-5; a possible D gene is TRBD2 (6 bases). The germline V gene encodes CDR1 SGDLS and CDR2 YYNGEE. Trimming pared 4 bases from V and 5 bases from J, leaving 15 bases between. The CDR3 spans 14 residues. CDR3 amino acids: CASSSTTGGETQYF. DNA for the CDR3: TGTGCCAGCAGCTCAACTACTGGGGGGGAGACCCAGTACTTC.

This clonotype has just one count. J is TRBJ2-1 and V is TRBV9; 8 positions agree with TRBD2. The V gene end was trimmed by 0 bases and the J gene end by 5 bases; junction bases not matched to a gene: 4. Germline values: CDR1 SGDLS, CDR2 YYNGEE. This CDR3 region has 15 residues. CDR3: CASSVGAGGHNEQFF. The CDR3 DNA follows: TGTGCCAGCAGCGTAGGGGCGGGGGGCCACAATGAGCAGTTCTTC.

CDR3 nucleotide sequence: TGCAGCGTAGGGAGACAGTTGAACACTGAAGCTTTCTTT. It is translated as CSVGRQLNTEAFF. The chain has TRBV29-1 and TRBJ1-1, with D possibly TRBD1 on 5 matching bases. The germline V gene encodes CDR1 SQVTM and CDR2 ANQGSEA. The length of the CDR3 is 13 residues. Trimming removed 6 bases at V and 0 bases at J, with 11 bases between.

The genes are TRBV12-3 or TRBV12-4 and TRBJ2-5, with no clear D. V was pared by 5 bases and J by 3 bases, with 7 bases between. The CDR3 covers 12 residues. This chain's CDR3 is CASSLDEETQYF. Here the CDR3 DNA reads TGTGCCAGCAGTCTGGACGAAGAGACCCAGTACTTC.

V gene TRBV4-2 combines with J gene TRBJ2-4; no clear D. The V end was cut by 1 base, the J end by 2 bases, with 12 bases between. The CDR3 is 16 amino acids. Per the germline V gene, CDR1 is LGHNA and CDR2 is YNFKEQ. The CDR3 DNA is TGTGCCAGCAGCCAAGTCGAGTCAGTACCCAAAAACATTCAGTACTTC. Its translation: CASSQVESVPKNIQYF.

The CDR3 protein is CASSEAGVNTEAFF. CDR3 DNA: TGTGCCAGCAGTGAAGCGGGGGTGAACACTGAAGCTTTCTTT. The rearrangement joins TRBV6-1 to TRBJ1-1; D perhaps matches TRBD1 (5 bases). The germline CDR1 and CDR2 sequences are MNHNS and SASEGT. V lost 0 bases and J lost 0, with 5 bases in between. The CDR3 loop spans 14 amino acids.